These 26 T cell receptor beta chains originate from one sample sequenced in a study of cytotoxic CD8 clonotypes in ibrutinib-treated CLL. Method: immunoSEQ multiplex PCR; TCRdb's copy keeps in-frame clones and lacks some. The table lists about 160,000 clones, more than 65% of them singletons. Source: PBMCs, taken after 12 months of ibrutinib treatment. Source of these receptors: a human donor with chronic lymphocytic leukemia.

V and J are TRBV19 and TRBJ2-7; 7 positions agree with TRBD2. V shed 11 bases, J shed 0 bases, and the junction held 7 bases outside the gene matches. Germline V gene data show CDR1 as LNHDA and CDR2 as SQIVND (reference sequence). This CDR3 region has 13 residues. The CDR3 region is CAARGSSSYEQYF. Here the CDR3 DNA reads TGTGCCGCGCGGGGGTCGAGCTCCTACGAGCAGTACTTC.

The J gene is TRBJ2-2, the V gene TRBV7-2; 8 positions agree with TRBD1. Trimming at V came to 3 bases and at J to 7 bases, leaving 4 bases not matched to a gene. The CDR3 spans 14 residues. Germline V gives CDR1 SGHTA, CDR2 FQGNSA. The CDR3 is CASSFRGLDGELFF. CDR3 nucleotide sequence: TGTGCCAGCAGCTTCAGGGGGCTGGACGGGGAGCTGTTTTTT.

This sequence joins TRBV19 and TRBJ1-2; D unclear. Germline CDR1 reads LNHDA; CDR2 reads SQIVND (reference sequence). The V end lost 9 bases, the J end lost 2 bases, and 13 bases lay between the germline ends. The CDR3 is 13 amino acids. CDR3 nucleotide sequence: TGTGCCAGCGGGAGGAGGAACAACTATGGCTACACCTTC. Translation: CASGRRNNYGYTF.

This chain connects TRBV5-1 to TRBJ2-3; possible D gene TRBD2, 5 bases. Germline V gene lookup returns CDR1 SGHRS and CDR2 YFSETQ. V shed 4 bases and J shed 2 bases, with 11 bases lying between them. The CDR3 extends over 14 amino acids. The CDR3 spells CASSTSGNTDTQYF. The CDR3 DNA follows: TGCGCCAGCAGCACCTCGGGAAACACAGATACGCAGTATTTT.

The chain has TRBV6-5 and TRBJ2-7; D remains unclear. Trimming removed 4 bases from V and 5 bases from J, with 6 bases in between. This CDR3 contains 11 residues. Germline V gives CDR1 MNHEY, CDR2 SVGAGI. CDR3 in DNA: TGTGCCAGCAGTTTCTCAGACGAGCAGTACTTC. Encoded protein: CASSFSDEQYF.

Only a few counts were recorded for this clone. This chain connects TRBV4-1 to TRBJ2-7, with D tentatively TRBD2 (5 bases). The CDR3 length is 15 residues. The germline V and J ends were trimmed by 9 bases and 0 bases, with 18 bases remaining between them. Looked up from germline, CDR1 is MGHRA and CDR2 is YSYEKL. The CDR3 DNA sequence: TGCGCCAGTCGAAAACTCGGGGTCGACTCCTACGAGCAGTACTTC. Its translation is CASRKLGVDSYEQYF.

The chain joins TRBV30 to TRBJ1-2; possibly TRBD1 for D (6 bases). Germline V gives CDR1 GTSNPN, CDR2 SVGIG (reference sequence). The CDR3 is 13 amino acids. V shed 5 bases and J shed 4 bases, with 14 bases lying between them. The CDR3 spells CAWALRGTYGYTF. The CDR3 DNA reads as TGTGCCTGGGCTCTAAGGGGGACCTATGGCTACACCTTC.

The V gene is TRBV6-1, the J gene TRBJ1-5; no clear D. The germline gives CDR1 MNHNS, CDR2 SASEGT. The CDR3 has 13 residues. The ends were cut back, 3 bases at V and 6 bases at J, with 9 bases in the middle. Here the CDR3 reads CASSDMRIQPQHF. The DNA of the CDR3 is TGTGCCAGCAGTGACATGAGGATTCAGCCCCAGCATTTT.

V usage is TRBV9 and J usage is TRBJ1-5; 8 bases are shared with TRBD1. The V segment lost 4 bases and the J segment 6 bases; nucleotides outside the gene matches: 9. From germline, CDR1 is SGDLS and CDR2 YYNGEE. There are 15 residues in the CDR3. DNA of the CDR3: TGTGCCAGCAGCTCTGGACAGGGTGTTGGTCAGCCCCAGCATTTT. It translates to CASSSGQGVGQPQHF.

This sequence joins TRBV28 and TRBJ2-5; D may be TRBD1 (5 bases). Germline CDR1 reads MDHEN; CDR2 reads SYDVKM. The CDR3 covers 15 residues. Trimming stripped 5 bases from V and 3 bases from J, with 16 bases between. CDR3 amino acids: CASSPWADRKETQYF. CDR3 nucleotide sequence: TGTGCCAGCAGTCCATGGGCCGACAGAAAAGAGACCCAGTACTTC. Full variable domain (outside the CDR3, taken from reference TRBV28 and TRBJ2-5): DVKVTQSSRYLVKRTGEKVFLECVQDMDHENMFWYRQDPGLGLRLIYFSYDVKMKEKGDIPEGYSVSREKKERFSLILESASTNQTSMYLCASSPWADRKETQYFGPGTRLLVL.

The J gene is TRBJ2-3, the V gene TRBV6-5; D might be TRBD1 (5 bases). The CDR3 sequence is 13 residues long. From germline, CDR1 is MNHEY and CDR2 SVGAGI. Trimming stripped 7 bases from V and 1 base from J, with 9 bases between. CDR3 DNA sequence: TGTGCCAGCACCCCACAGGGCACAGATACGCAGTATTTT. This sequence encodes CASTPQGTDTQYF.

The chain uses TRBV5-6 and TRBJ1-5; tentatively, D is TRBD1 (6 bases). Trimming pared 3 bases from V and 4 bases from J, leaving 17 bases between. The germline V gene encodes CDR1 SGHDT and CDR2 YYEEEE. This CDR3 region has 16 residues. CDR3 in amino acids: CASSWRGRGVNQPQHF. The DNA for the CDR3 is TGTGCCAGCAGCTGGAGAGGCAGGGGAGTTAATCAGCCCCAGCATTTT.

The chain carries TRBV7-3 and TRBJ2-7; possible D gene TRBD1, 7 bases. The CDR3 totals 15 residues. V lost 5 bases, J lost 7 bases, and 21 bases lay in between. CDR1 and CDR2 from the germline V gene are SGHTA and FQGTGA. The DNA for the CDR3 is TGTGCCAGCAGCCAGCGGAGGGGGCGGCCTGAGGAGCAGTACTTC. It yields the protein CASSQRRGRPEEQYF.

This clone was seen a few times. CDR3 loop: CASSGAVAYNEQFF. The CDR3 coding sequence is TGTGCCAGCAGTGGAGCAGTCGCCTACAATGAGCAGTTCTTC. The rearrangement uses TRBV2 and TRBJ2-1; D is undetermined. The germline gives CDR1 SNHLY, CDR2 FYNNEI. The CDR3 covers 14 residues. V lost 4 bases and J lost 2, with 9 bases in between.

The chain links TRBV28 to TRBJ2-5; 13 nucleotides match TRBD2. This CDR3 contains 16 residues. The germline V gene encodes CDR1 MDHEN and CDR2 SYDVKM. Trimming at V came to 11 bases and at J to 6 bases, leaving 15 bases not matched to a gene. CDR3 DNA: TGTGCCCTCAGCCCCTCGACTAGCGGGGGGCTAAAGACCCAGTACTTC. Translating it yields CALSPSTSGGLKTQYF.

This clone was seen a few times. The chain combines TRBV30 with TRBJ1-1; weak D call: TRBD1 (5 bases). The CDR3 is 13 residues long. Germline values: CDR1 GTSNPN, CDR2 SVGIG (reference sequence). Trimming removed 2 bases at V and 5 bases at J, with 12 bases between. Written as DNA, the CDR3 is TGTGCCTGGAGTTCCGACGGGGCGACTGAAGCTTTCTTT. This codes for CAWSSDGATEAFF.

CDR3 in DNA: TGCGCCAGCAGCCCTACCGCGGGGACGGTGGCTGAAGCTTTCTTT. It specifies CASSPTAGTVAEAFF. The chain couples TRBV5-1 to TRBJ1-1; possible D gene TRBD1, 5 bases. Trimming removed 4 bases at V and 6 bases at J, with 19 bases between. The CDR3 consists of 15 residues. Per the germline V gene, CDR1 is SGHRS and CDR2 is YFSETQ.

This clone was recorded a few times. The chain links TRBV18 to TRBJ2-2, with 7 bases identical to TRBD1. In germline, CDR1 is KGHSH, CDR2 LQKENI. The CDR3 runs 14 residues. Losses at the gene ends were 4 bases for V and 1 base for J; bases not matched to a gene: 0. CDR3 protein: CASSRDRNTGELFF. Written as DNA, the CDR3 is TGTGCCAGCTCACGGGACAGGAACACCGGGGAGCTGTTTTTT.

Notes on this clone: The junction departs from the called germline gene at one end, perhaps through a read error. This chain joins TRBV18 and TRBJ1-2; 10 nucleotides match TRBD1. This CDR3 comprises 14 residues. The germline gives CDR1 KGHSH, CDR2 LQKENI. The CDR3 nucleotides are TGTGCCAGCTCACCGCCTCTTCTTGACAGGGGGCGTCCCTTC. Encoded protein: CASSPPLLDRGRPF.

This clone has a single count. CDR3 sequence: CAWRFGAQDRHNSPLHF. The CDR3 DNA reads TGTGCCTGGAGATTTGGGGCTCAGGACAGGCATAATTCACCCCTCCACTTT. The chain uses TRBV30 and TRBJ1-6, with TRBD1 matching 7 bases. J gave up 5 bases and V 3 bases, and 13 bases lay outside the gene matches. CDR1 and CDR2 (germline): GTSNPN, SVGIG (reference sequence). The CDR3 covers 17 residues.

The chain uses TRBV10-3 and TRBJ2-7; 11 bases fit TRBD2. V was pared by 5 bases and J by 2 bases, with 5 bases of the junction left unmatched. The CDR3 runs to 15 residues. Germline CDR1 reads ENHRY; CDR2 reads SYGVKD. This CDR3 is CAISPRLAGTYEQYF. The CDR3 DNA reads TGTGCCATCAGTCCAAGACTAGCGGGGACCTACGAGCAGTACTTC.

J is TRBJ2-7 and V is TRBV4-3; D possibly corresponds to TRBD2 (6 bases). The CDR3 runs to 17 residues. From germline, CDR1 is LGHNA and CDR2 YSLEER. Deletions cut 2 bases from V and 6 bases from J, with 23 bases between. The CDR3 nucleotides read TGCGCCAGCAGCCAAAGTACGGGCGGGGTCCTTAGGGCCGAGCAGTACTTC. This translates into CASSQSTGGVLRAEQYF.

The V call is TRBV28, the J call TRBJ1-5; possible D gene TRBD1, 6 bases. V lost 6 bases, J lost 2 bases, and 17 bases lay in between. Germline CDR1 MDHEN, CDR2 SYDVKM. CDR3 size: 16 residues. The CDR3 DNA reads as TGTGCCAGCAGCCATGGGCGCAGGGGCGGCAATCAGCCCCAGCATTTT. Encoded protein: CASSHGRRGGNQPQHF.

The V and J genes are TRBV11-3 and TRBJ2-7; D is unresolved. The germline V and J ends were trimmed by 4 bases and 7 bases, with 14 bases remaining between them. Germline CDR1 SGHNT, CDR2 YENEEA. The CDR3 runs to 13 residues. CDR3 protein: CASSSSRVGEQYF. The CDR3 region has the DNA TGTGCCAGCAGCTCAAGCCGAGTTGGGGAGCAGTACTTC.

This chain uses TRBV4-3 with TRBJ1-1, with a possible D match to TRBD1 (6 bases). The V gene's germline CDR1 is LGHNA and CDR2 YSLEER. V lost 3 bases and J lost 1, with 12 bases in between. This CDR3 comprises 15 residues. The CDR3 DNA is TGCGCCAGCAGCCAGGGGGCCAGTGGGAACACTGAAGCTTTCTTT. This codes for CASSQGASGNTEAFF.

This clone was seen a single time. The CDR3 here is CASSSGTGGADTQYF. CDR3 in DNA: TGTGCCAGCAGTTCCGGGACAGGGGGCGCAGATACGCAGTATTTT. The V gene is TRBV27, the J gene TRBJ2-3; 12 bases map to TRBD1. Losses at the gene ends were 4 bases for V and 4 bases for J; bases not matched to a gene: 3. This CDR3 spans 15 amino acids. CDR1 is MNHEY, CDR2 SMNVEV, per germline (reference sequence).